Listed below are T cell receptor beta chains from one sample, sequenced in a study of early T cells in non-severe SARS-CoV-2 infection. TCRdb re-derived calls from the 5' RACE reads in MiXCR, one entry per CDR3 protein. The repertoire has around 28,000 distinct CDR3 sequences, 5% to 6.5% of them found once; the top ten carry 4% to 5.5%. The sample comprised whole blood. The receptor source for this set is an adult who was a healthcare worker with PCR-confirmed SARS-CoV-2 infection or an uninfected control (not recorded which). CDR3s include the opening cysteine and the closing phenylalanine or tryptophan. The size of a clone is reported for some rows only, either as once, few or many, or as a class for expanded clones.

v_gene | abundance | len | CDR3aa
TRBV12-3/TRBV12-4 | many | 18 | CASSLAHDTSYSNQPQHF
TRBV10-3 | many | 11 | CAIMGGYEQYF
TRBV27 | many | 13 | CASSPGGYNEQFF
TRBV20-1 | many | 12 | CSARAVWDEQFF
TRBV7-9 | few | 13 | CASSSIDNSPLHF
TRBV3-1 | many | 15 | CASSPLAGVGHEQYF
TRBV7-2 | many | 15 | CASSRAAGGTDTQYF
TRBV21-1 | - | 16 | CASSPWGLAGCYEQFF
TRBV19 | few | 14 | CASSTGQPNEKLFF
TRBV5-1 | many | 13 | CASSPRTGAYAFF
TRBV12-3/TRBV12-4 | many | 14 | CASSRQGSGQPQHF
TRBV5-4 | many | 15 | CASSLEQGAAYEQYF
TRBV11-2 | few | 16 | CASSLAGGTLNNEQFF
TRBV20-1 | few | 14 | CSARKTSGINEQFF
TRBV5-5 | few | 14 | CASSLYAGPGEQYF
TRBV12-3/TRBV12-4 | many | 15 | CASSWTEGNTGELFF
TRBV24-1 | many | 14 | CATSDRLDYNEQFF
TRBV28 | many | 16 | CASSPLAGSYTDTQYF
TRBV28 | many | 15 | CASALRPASSYEQYF
TRBV20-1 | many | 15 | CSARESGRERNEQFF
TRBV4-2 | many | 16 | CASSQGDEVMNTEAFF
TRBV28 | many | 13 | CASSLSDGPEAFF
TRBV11-3 | - | 18 | CASSGFRTGGFDTGELFF
TRBV9 | - | 20 | CASSPRRSLAGGISYNEQFF
TRBV5-1 | many | 15 | CASSFGTSGGYEQYF
TRBV29-1 | many | 13 | CSGVTWPQETQYF
TRBV20-1 | many | 15 | CSARATSGIMGTQYF
TRBV29-1 | many | 15 | CSVAGGTGSVETQYF
TRBV28 | many | 12 | CASSLSNYGYTF
TRBV28 | few | 17 | CASSPRDRGFRNTEAFF
TRBV20-1 | few | 14 | CSAKPRNLEWTQYF
TRBV10-3 | many | 12 | CAASTGGTEQYF
TRBV7-9 | many | 15 | CASSLIPRENTEAFF
TRBV28 | few | 16 | CASSLARVATNEKLFF
TRBV5-5 | many | 14 | CASSLEGQDEKLFF
TRBV7-2 | few | 19 | CASSLVGGVLDSGTDTQYF
TRBV5-1 | many | 17 | CASSTDGLPSGANVLTF
TRBV4-1 | - | 16 | CASSLGPGFGNEKLFF
TRBV20-1 | few | 15 | CSARPLGGSTDTQYF
TRBV6-2/TRBV6-3 | few | 14 | CASRHKDGPYEQYF
TRBV3-1 | many | 14 | CASSQDGTGNTIYF
TRBV5-1 | many | 14 | CASRFSSGSYEQYF
TRBV4-2 | many | 16 | CASSQSLTSGNQPQHF
TRBV6-2/TRBV6-3 | many | 14 | CASTPWQSSYEQYF
TRBV19 | few | 14 | CASRQANPTDTQYF
TRBV24-1 | many | 13 | CATSSGGGTEAFF
TRBV28 | many | 14 | CASSYAAGGNEQFF